These 9 T cell receptor beta chains came from one sample sequenced in a study of tumor-infiltrating lymphocytes in primary liver carcinoma. Co-extracted RNA and DNA came from roughly 20-30 mg of unsorted bulk tissue. A primer in the constant region served to generate TCR beta cDNA from 450 to 600 ng of total RNA. Modified slightly, ARM-PCR produced TCR beta libraries over three nested multiplex PCR rounds. A C-beta reverse primer was combined with TRBV1-TRBV30 forward primers in the first two PCR rounds, and each round had approximately 9 cycles. One entry per CDR3 protein results from TCRdb running MiXCR on the multiplex PCR reads. The sample shows about 100,000 distinct CDR3 sequences, 69% of them seen only once. The sequencing sample was made of liver tumor tissue from sampling region 5. Subset denoted: tumor region T5, tumor centre. These TCRs come from a woman aged 55-75 years with primary liver carcinoma and hepatitis B virus infection.

Note on this clonotype: It is likely a read error, because the conserved phenylalanine at the end of the CDR3 is missing. V usage is TRBV11-2 and J usage is TRBJ1-6; no clear D. In germline, CDR1 is SGHAT, CDR2 FQNNGV. Deletions cut 0 bases from V and 10 bases from J, with 16 bases between. There are 16 residues in the CDR3. The CDR3 DNA reads as TGTGCCAGCAGCTTAGATCCTCGGCTTCCTAACTCACCCCTCCACCTT. Its protein product is CASSLDPRLPNSPLHL.

The genes are TRBV11-1 and TRBJ2-7, with a possible D match to TRBD2 (6 bases). The CDR3 runs to 15 residues. Trimming removed 5 bases at V and 6 bases at J, with 20 bases between. CDR1 SGHAT and CDR2 FQDESV come from the germline V gene (reference sequence). The CDR3 sequence is CASSPLTIGLREQYF. Written as DNA, the CDR3 is TGTGCCAGCAGCCCTCTGACAATAGGACTACGCGAGCAGTACTTC.

As for this clonotype: An end of the junction differs from the germline gene, which may be a read error. V is TRBV5-1 and J is TRBJ2-1; no reliable D call. Germline lookup yields CDR1 SGHRS and CDR2 YFSETQ. The CDR3 sequence is 15 residues long. This CDR3 is CAGSLDVIPGYEQFF. CDR3 bases: TGCGCCGGCAGCTTAGATGTCATCCCCGGTTATGAGCAGTTCTTC.

Remarks on this clonotype: The conserved phenylalanine or tryptophan normally closing the CDR3 is absent here, so this likely arose from a read error. V usage is TRBV11-2 and J usage is TRBJ2-7; perhaps TRBD1 as D (7 bases). V dropped 3 bases and J dropped 6 bases, with 15 bases sitting between them. The CDR3 sequence is 14 residues long. CDR1 is SGHAT, CDR2 FQNNGV, per germline. CDR3 amino acids: CASSFQGVGGEQYL. The DNA of the CDR3 is TGTGCCAGCAGCTTCCAGGGGGTGGGGGGCGAGCAGTACTTA.

Remarks on this clonotype: This sequence may be a read error, since a much larger clone differs from it by one base. The J gene is TRBJ2-7, the V gene TRBV6-1; D is ambiguous. This CDR3 contains 14 residues. V was clipped by 10 bases and J by 3 bases, with 19 bases between them. Germline loops: CDR1 MNHNS, CDR2 SASEGT. This chain's CDR3 is CATGTGVGLYEQYF. CDR3 in DNA: TGTGCCACCGGCACTGGAGTAGGGCTCTACGAGCAGTACTTC.

V and J are TRBV24-1 and TRBJ2-1; 9 bases align to TRBD2. The V and J ends lost 4 bases and 2 bases, in that order; junction bases with no gene match: 2. The germline V gene has CDR1 KGHDR and CDR2 SFDVKD. The CDR3 has 15 residues. CDR3 nucleotide sequence: TGTGCCACCAGTGAGTCTAGCGGGACCTACAATGAGCAGTTCTTC. It specifies CATSESSGTYNEQFF.

With respect to this clonotype: Given the absence of the conserved phenylalanine or tryptophan at the CDR3 end, a read error is likely. The chain carries TRBV11-2 and TRBJ2-1, with D perhaps being TRBD1 or TRBD2 (5 bases each). CDR1 is SGHAT and CDR2 is FQNNGV in the germline V gene. The CDR3 loop spans 14 amino acids. The CDR3 spells CASSLGPARDEQFL. The CDR3 DNA follows: TGTGCCAGTAGCTTGGGACCAGCGAGAGATGAGCAGTTCCTC.

The chain joins TRBV5-4 to TRBJ2-5, with D perhaps matching TRBD1 or TRBD2 (5 bases each). This CDR3 comprises 13 residues. Germline loops: CDR1 SGHNT, CDR2 YYREEE (reference sequence). The V gene lost 3 bases and the J gene lost 7 bases, with 13 bases spanning the gap. CDR3 nucleotides: TGTGCCAGCAGCTCGGGGCCTAGAGTGACCCAGTACTTC. Translation: CASSSGPRVTQYF.

Concerning this clonotype itself: A much larger clone sits a single nucleotide away, making a read error possible. This chain connects TRBV14 to TRBJ2-5; TRBD1 might be the D (6 bases). V was pared by 4 bases and J by 3 bases, with 15 bases between. This CDR3 comprises 15 residues. Germline V CDR1 and CDR2: SGHDN, FVKESK. The DNA of the CDR3 is TGTGCCAGCAGCCTAGTACCCTACAGGGAAGAGACCCAGTACTTC. Translating it yields CASSLVPYREETQYF.